These 25 T cell receptor beta chains share one sample of origin, sequenced in a study of T cells expressing NK-cell markers. From its re-call of the 5' RACE reads, TCRdb lists each CDR3 protein once, without DNA. This sample contains 350,000 to 400,000 distinct CDR3 sequences. Sequenced: blood T cells: a sorted CD56 or NKG2C T cell subset, CD4+ or CD8+ T cells, or bulk PBMC T cells (not recorded which). The receptors come from a woman aged 50 to 60 in good health.

The chain uses TRBV7-8 and TRBJ2-6; TCRdb picks TRBD2, but there is no DNA to check that call. The germline CDR1 and CDR2 sequences are SGHVS and FQNEAQ. This CDR3 spans 17 amino acids. CDR3: CASSPRRALSGANVLTF. The whole variable domain, remainder taken from reference TRBV7-8 and TRBJ2-6, is GAGVSQSPRYKVAKRGQDVALRCDPISGHVSLFWYQQALGQGPEFLTYFQNEAQLDKSGLPSDRFFAERPEGSVSTLKIQRTQQEDSAVYLCASSPRRALSGANVLTFGAGSRLTVL.

The rearrangement uses TRBV29-1 and TRBJ1-5. Germline V gene sequence: CDR1 SQVTM, CDR2 ANQGSEA. The CDR3 has 16 residues. The CDR3 sequence is CSVVMRLSFTNQPQHF.

The CDR3 reads CASRAYGTGAYEQYF. This sequence joins TRBV25-1 and TRBJ2-7; the D call from TCRdb, TRBD1, cannot be confirmed without DNA. CDR3 length: 15 residues. In germline, CDR1 is MGHDK, CDR2 SYGVNS.

Here the CDR3 reads CASSATSANMDEQFF. The V gene is TRBV9, the J gene TRBJ2-1; the D call from TCRdb, TRBD2, cannot be confirmed without DNA. Looked up from germline, CDR1 is SGDLS and CDR2 is YYNGEE. The CDR3 covers 15 residues.

The genes are TRBV12-3 or TRBV12-4 and TRBJ2-5. The CDR3 sequence is 13 residues long. The CDR3 sequence is CASSLVMGETQYF.

The chain is built from TRBV5-1 and TRBJ2-5; TCRdb gives TRBD2 as the D gene, but with no DNA this cannot be confirmed. This CDR3 is built from 15 residues. Per the germline V gene, CDR1 is SGHRS and CDR2 is YFSETQ. This CDR3 is CASSSRAGLWETQYF.

The chain has TRBV6-6 and TRBJ1-5. This CDR3 is built from 12 residues. Germline CDR1 is MNHNY and CDR2 is SVGAGI (reference sequence). CDR3 residues: CASSVSGQPQHF.

CDR3 in amino acids: CASSIVKPGQEAFF. The J gene is TRBJ1-1, the V gene TRBV5-1; TCRdb designates TRBD1, a call that cannot be tested without DNA. The germline V gene has CDR1 SGHRS and CDR2 YFSETQ. This CDR3 spans 14 amino acids.

CDR3 region: CASSPEGSGGGYEQYF. This chain connects TRBV5-1 to TRBJ2-7; TCRdb outputs TRBD2, but without DNA this stays unchecked. The CDR3 has 16 amino acids. CDR1 is SGHRS, CDR2 YFSETQ, per germline.

The chain carries TRBV27 and TRBJ2-1; the D call from TCRdb, TRBD1, cannot be confirmed without DNA. Germline V gene data show CDR1 as MNHEY and CDR2 as SMNVEV (reference sequence). The CDR3 totals 14 residues. This CDR3 reads CASSHRDSYNEQFF.

The V call is TRBV5-1, the J call TRBJ2-7; TCRdb calls TRBD2, which cannot be checked without DNA. This CDR3 region has 16 residues. The germline gives CDR1 SGHRS, CDR2 YFSETQ. CDR3 loop: CASSGETQTLSYEQYF. Filled out from reference TRBV5-1 and TRBJ2-7, the complete variable domain reads KAGVTQTPRYLIKTRGQQVTLSCSPISGHRSVSWYQQTPGQGLQFLFEYFSETQRNKGNFPGRFSGRQFSNSRSEMNVSTLELGDSALYLCASSGETQTLSYEQYFGPGTRLTVT.

V usage is TRBV3-1 and J usage is TRBJ2-3; TCRdb returns TRBD1, unconfirmable since there is no DNA. Germline V gene data show CDR1 as LGHDT and CDR2 as YNNKEL (reference sequence). This CDR3 is built from 16 residues. CDR3 amino acids: CASSQDLAVPTDTQYF.

Here the CDR3 reads CASSSLELGTTNTEAFF. The J gene is TRBJ1-1, the V gene TRBV5-1. The length of the CDR3 is 17 residues. Germline CDR1 reads SGHRS; CDR2 reads YFSETQ. The variable domain in full, completed from reference TRBV5-1 and TRBJ1-1, reads KAGVTQTPRYLIKTRGQQVTLSCSPISGHRSVSWYQQTPGQGLQFLFEYFSETQRNKGNFPGRFSGRQFSNSRSEMNVSTLELGDSALYLCASSSLELGTTNTEAFFGQGTRLTVV.

V usage is TRBV6-1 and J usage is TRBJ2-1; TCRdb's D call of TRBD1 is untestable without DNA. Germline CDR1 reads MNHNS; CDR2 reads SASEGT. The CDR3 loop spans 13 amino acids. CDR3 sequence reads: CASSVNSGGEQFF.

V gene TRBV20-1 combines with J gene TRBJ2-3; TCRdb proposes TRBD2, but this gene call is untestable without DNA. CDR3 length equals 15 residues. CDR1 and CDR2 from the germline V gene are DFQATT and SNEGSKA (reference sequence). The CDR3 reads CSASSLAGLTDTQYF.

This sequence joins TRBV3-1 and TRBJ2-1. The CDR3 length is 13 residues. Germline V lookup: CDR1 LGHDT, CDR2 YNNKEL (reference sequence). This CDR3 reads CASSQEMVGLQFF.

The chain is built from TRBV20-1 and TRBJ2-5; the TCRdb call, TRBD2, lacks DNA for checking. The CDR3 is 14 amino acids. CDR1 and CDR2 (germline): DFQATT, SNEGSKA (reference sequence). CDR3: CSARQDFIRETQYF.

The rearrangement joins TRBV4-1 to TRBJ1-1; lacking DNA, the TRBD1 call made by TCRdb goes unchecked. Germline values: CDR1 MGHRA, CDR2 YSYEKL. The CDR3 length is 16 residues. The CDR3 sequence is CASSQEQGAGVAEAFF.

J is TRBJ2-3 and V is TRBV27. Germline CDR1 and CDR2: MNHEY and SMNVEV (reference sequence). This CDR3 is 12 amino acids long. CDR3 loop: CASTKNGLTQYF.

The CDR3 sequence: CASSFIGQGSGTDTQYF. V usage is TRBV27 and J usage is TRBJ2-3; TCRdb's D gene call, TRBD1, goes unchecked for lack of DNA. The CDR3 is 17 residues long. CDR1 and CDR2 from the germline V gene are MNHEY and SMNVEV (reference sequence).

The chain has TRBV6-6 and TRBJ2-2; TCRdb outputs TRBD1, but without DNA this stays unchecked. This CDR3 spans 14 amino acids. Germline V CDR1 and CDR2: MNHNY, SVGAGI (reference sequence). This CDR3 reads CASSYARGTGELFF.

The V and J genes are TRBV5-6 and TRBJ2-7; TCRdb's D call, TRBD1, is unchecked because there is no DNA. Germline lookup yields CDR1 SGHDT and CDR2 YYEEEE. The CDR3 sequence is 14 residues long. This CDR3 is CASTPGTGRPEQYF.

This sequence joins TRBV7-8 and TRBJ1-2; the TRBD1 assignment by TCRdb is unverifiable without DNA. The CDR3 runs to 16 residues. Per germline, CDR1 SGHVS and CDR2 FQNEAQ. The CDR3 is CASSLVGSDRTYGYTF.

The gene calls are TRBV12-3 or TRBV12-4 and TRBJ2-5. This CDR3 is 15 amino acids long. The chain's CDR3 is CASGTSGKSQETQYF.

The chain couples TRBV12-3 or TRBV12-4 to TRBJ1-5. This CDR3 comprises 14 residues. CDR3 in amino acids: CASTLVGGNQPQHF.